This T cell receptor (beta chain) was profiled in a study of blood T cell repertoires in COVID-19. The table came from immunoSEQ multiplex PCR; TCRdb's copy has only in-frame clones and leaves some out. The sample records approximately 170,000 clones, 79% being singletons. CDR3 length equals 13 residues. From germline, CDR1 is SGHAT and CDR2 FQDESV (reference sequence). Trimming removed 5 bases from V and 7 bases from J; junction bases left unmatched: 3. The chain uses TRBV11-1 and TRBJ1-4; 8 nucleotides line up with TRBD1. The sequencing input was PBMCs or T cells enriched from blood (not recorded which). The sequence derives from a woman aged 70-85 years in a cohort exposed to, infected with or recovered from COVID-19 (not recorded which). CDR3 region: CASSRDRTEKLFF. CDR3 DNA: TGTGCCAGCAGCCGGGACAGGACTGAAAAACTGTTTTTT.